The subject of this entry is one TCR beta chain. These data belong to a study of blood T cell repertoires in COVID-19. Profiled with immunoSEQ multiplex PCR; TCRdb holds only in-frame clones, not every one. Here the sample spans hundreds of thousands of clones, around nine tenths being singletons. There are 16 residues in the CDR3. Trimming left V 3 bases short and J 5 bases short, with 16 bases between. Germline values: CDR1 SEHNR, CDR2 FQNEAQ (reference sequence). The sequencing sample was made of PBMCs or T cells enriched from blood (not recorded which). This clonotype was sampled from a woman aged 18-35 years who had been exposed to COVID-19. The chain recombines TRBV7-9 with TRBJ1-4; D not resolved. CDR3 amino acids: CASSLGNELRNEKLFF. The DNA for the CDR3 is TGTGCCAGCAGCTTGGGCAACGAACTCCGGAATGAAAAACTGTTTTTT.